A selection of T cell receptor beta chains follows, all from one sample in a study of control samples from healthy donors and cancer patients. The protocol was immunoSEQ multiplex PCR, while the TCRdb copy is restricted to in-frame clones and leaves out a portion. In the table there are roughly 180,000 clones, 93% of which are singletons. The sequencing input was blood. All receptors come from a woman aged 55 to 70 in good health. CDR3s include the opening cysteine and the closing phenylalanine or tryptophan. The order of the fields is D gene, V gene, CDR3 length, clone size, J gene, CDR3 protein, CDR3 DNA. D genes are given only for firm matches. The listing skips clone size in some rows; elsewhere it reads once, few, many or a size class.

TRBD1	TRBV9	14	NA	TRBJ1-1	CASRTGGPNTEAFF	TGTGCCAGCAGGACAGGGGGACCCAACACTGAAGCTTTCTTT
NA	TRBV12-3/TRBV12-4	12	NA	TRBJ1-1	CASSLGQVEAFF	TGTGCCAGCAGTTTGGGGCAGGTTGAAGCTTTCTTT
TRBD1	TRBV4-3	15	NA	TRBJ2-7	CASSQDAGGAYEQYF	TGCGCCAGCAGCCAAGATGCAGGGGGCGCCTACGAGCAGTACTTC
NA	TRBV18	13	NA	TRBJ1-6	CASSPLDNSPLHF	TGTGCCAGCTCACCACTCGATAATTCACCCCTCCACTTT
NA	TRBV6-2/TRBV6-3	16	NA	TRBJ1-1	CASSAAVWFMNTEAFF	TGTGCCAGCAGTGCCGCCGTTTGGTTCATGAACACTGAAGCTTTCTTT
NA	TRBV5-1	14	NA	TRBJ1-1	CASSFGNPNTEAFF	TGCGCCAGCAGCTTTGGCAACCCGAACACTGAAGCTTTCTTT
TRBD1	TRBV15	17	NA	TRBJ1-4	CATSRDRGRLTNEKLFF	TGTGCCACCAGCCGGGACAGGGGGCGATTGACTAATGAAAAACTGTTTTTT
TRBD1	TRBV10-3	20	once	TRBJ1-1	CAISPHNLGQGAFSGTEAFF	TGTGCCATCAGTCCACACAACCTGGGGCAGGGGGCGTTTTCAGGAACTGAAGCTTTCTTT
TRBD2	TRBV5-4	13	NA	TRBJ2-5	CASSTGEGETQYF	TGTGCCAGCAGCACCGGGGAGGGGGAGACCCAGTACTTC
NA	TRBV27	14	NA	TRBJ1-1	CASSLSTEGYEAFF	TGTGCCAGCAGTTTGTCGACGGAGGGCTATGAAGCTTTCTTT
TRBD1	TRBV6-5	13	NA	TRBJ2-1	CASTGTDRNEQFF	TGTGCCAGTACAGGGACAGATCGCAATGAGCAGTTCTTC
NA	TRBV2	14	NA	TRBJ2-1	CASSGDGSYNEQFF	TGTGCCAGCAGCGGGGACGGCTCCTACAATGAGCAGTTCTTC
NA	TRBV6-5	13	once	TRBJ1-2	CASRQITGKGYTF	TGTGCCAGCAGGCAAATCACAGGGAAAGGCTACACCTTC
NA	TRBV11-2	14	NA	TRBJ1-1	CASSLGNPNTEAFF	TGTGCCAGCAGCTTAGGGAACCCGAACACTGAAGCTTTCTTT
NA	TRBV3-1/TRBV3-2	16	NA	TRBJ2-2	CASSQEDGRRSGELFF	TGTGCCAGCAGCCAAGAGGACGGTCGGAGGTCGGGGGAGCTGTTTTTT
NA	TRBV5-4	12	NA	TRBJ1-1	CASSLGEGSAFF	TGTGCCAGCAGCTTGGGGGAGGGTAGCGCTTTCTTT
TRBD1	TRBV5-5	15	few	TRBJ2-3	CASSVRTGVTDTQYF	TGTGCCAGCAGCGTCCGGACAGGGGTAACAGATACGCAGTATTTT
NA	TRBV5-6	12	NA	TRBJ1-2	CASSLSNYGYTF	TGTGCCAGCAGCTTAAGTAACTATGGCTACACCTTC
NA	TRBV18	15	NA	TRBJ1-1	CASSPRGPKNTEAFF	TGTGCCAGCTCACCAAGGGGACCGAAGAACACTGAAGCTTTCTTT
TRBD1	TRBV7-9	14	NA	TRBJ1-1	CASSLVSGQSEAFF	TGTGCCAGCAGCTTAGTCTCGGGACAGAGTGAAGCTTTCTTT
NA	TRBV15	14	NA	TRBJ2-1	CATSRDRAEKPAVF	TGTGCCACCAGCAGAGATCGGGCGGAAAAGCCCGCAGTCTTC
NA	TRBV10-3	14	NA	TRBJ1-5	CAINNQGDHQPQHF	TGTGCCATCAATAATCAAGGGGACCATCAGCCCCAGCATTTT
TRBD2	TRBV5-1	15	NA	TRBJ2-5	CASTLAGGYQETQYF	TGCGCCAGCACGTTAGCGGGGGGGTACCAAGAGACCCAGTACTTC
NA	TRBV11-3	15	NA	TRBJ2-2	CASSLGGGSTGELFF	TGTGCCAGCAGCTTGGGCGGGGGCAGCACCGGGGAGCTGTTTTTT
NA	TRBV7-2	12	once	TRBJ1-1	CASSLSVSEAFF	TGTGCCAGCAGCTTATCGGTCTCAGAAGCTTTCTTT
NA	TRBV19	14	once	TRBJ2-5	CASSSPWLKETQYF	TGTGCCAGCAGTTCACCTTGGCTGAAAGAGACCCAGTACTTC
TRBD1	TRBV18	14	NA	TRBJ1-1	CASSPPGQWTEAFF	TGTGCCAGCTCACCACCGGGACAGTGGACTGAAGCTTTCTTT
TRBD1	TRBV2	15	NA	TRBJ1-5	CASRQGGGGNQPQHF	TGTGCCAGTCGACAGGGAGGGGGGGGCAATCAGCCCCAGCATTTT
NA	TRBV4-3	17	NA	TRBJ2-7	CASSQGLETGVWGEQYF	TGCGCCAGCAGCCAAGGATTGGAGACTGGGGTTTGGGGCGAGCAGTACTTC
NA	TRBV19	16	NA	TRBJ1-5	CASKSEDPHRNQPQHF	TGTGCCAGTAAGAGCGAAGACCCGCACAGAAATCAGCCCCAGCATTTT
NA	TRBV4-1	15	NA	TRBJ1-1	CASSQNNGPPDGAFF	TGCGCCAGCAGCCAGAATAACGGGCCTCCGGACGGAGCTTTCTTT
NA	TRBV2	17	NA	TRBJ2-1	CASSPSRTGGHKNEQFF	TGTGCCAGCAGCCCCTCACGGACAGGAGGGCACAAGAATGAGCAGTTCTTC
NA	TRBV7-2	14	NA	TRBJ1-2	CASSLAPGTYGYTF	TGTGCCAGCAGCTTAGCCCCGGGGACCTATGGCTACACCTTC
NA	TRBV4-3	15	NA	TRBJ2-3	CASSQDVTRQDTQYF	TGCGCCAGCAGCCAAGATGTGACTAGACAGGATACGCAGTATTTT
TRBD2	TRBV3-1/TRBV3-2	14	NA	TRBJ2-5	CASSQASGKETQYF	TGTGCCAGCAGCCAAGCCAGCGGGAAAGAGACCCAGTACTTC
NA	TRBV4-2	13	NA	TRBJ1-2	CASSQDPLYGYTF	TGTGCCAGCAGCCAAGATCCATTATACGGCTACACCTTC
TRBD1	TRBV6-2/TRBV6-3	17	NA	TRBJ1-2	CASSYRGTGLGAEGYTF	TGTGCCAGCAGTTACAGGGGGACAGGCCTCGGCGCGGAGGGCTACACCTTC
NA	TRBV6-1	15	NA	TRBJ1-3	CASSDGVNSGNTIYF	TGTGCCAGCAGTGACGGGGTGAACTCTGGAAACACCATATATTTT
TRBD2	TRBV6-5	14	NA	TRBJ2-1	CATSGSGGYNEQFF	TGTGCCACCTCAGGGAGCGGGGGATACAATGAGCAGTTCTTC
TRBD1	TRBV19	16	NA	TRBJ1-1	CASTLNPRTGWTEAFF	TGTGCCAGTACCTTGAACCCCCGGACAGGGTGGACTGAAGCTTTCTTT
NA	TRBV6-5	15	NA	TRBJ2-7	CASSYSGQATYEQYF	TGTGCCAGCAGTTACTCGGGCCAAGCTACCTACGAGCAGTACTTC
TRBD2	TRBV5-1	16	NA	TRBJ2-5	CASSFWLAGGQETQYF	TGCGCCAGCAGCTTTTGGCTAGCGGGGGGACAAGAGACCCAGTACTTC
NA	TRBV19	14	NA	TRBJ1-2	CASSQDRINYGYTF	TGTGCCAGTAGTCAGGACAGAATAAACTATGGCTACACCTTC
NA	TRBV4-3	13	NA	TRBJ1-1	CASSQGRDAEAFF	TGCGCCAGCAGCCAAGGCAGGGACGCTGAAGCTTTCTTT
NA	TRBV6-2/TRBV6-3	15	NA	TRBJ1-4	CASSLHGPTNEKLFF	TGTGCCAGCAGCTTACACGGACCAACTAATGAAAAACTGTTTTTT
NA	TRBV6-5	15	NA	TRBJ1-1	CASSYRRDDSPEAFF	TGTGCCAGCAGTTACCGCAGGGATGATAGCCCTGAAGCTTTCTTT
TRBD2	TRBV11-2	15	NA	TRBJ2-7	CASSLGLAGFYEQYF	TGTGCCAGCAGCTTAGGACTAGCGGGCTTCTACGAGCAGTACTTC
NA	TRBV29-1	12	NA	TRBJ1-2	CSVFPGLHGYTF	TGCAGCGTTTTCCCGGGATTGCACGGCTACACCTTC